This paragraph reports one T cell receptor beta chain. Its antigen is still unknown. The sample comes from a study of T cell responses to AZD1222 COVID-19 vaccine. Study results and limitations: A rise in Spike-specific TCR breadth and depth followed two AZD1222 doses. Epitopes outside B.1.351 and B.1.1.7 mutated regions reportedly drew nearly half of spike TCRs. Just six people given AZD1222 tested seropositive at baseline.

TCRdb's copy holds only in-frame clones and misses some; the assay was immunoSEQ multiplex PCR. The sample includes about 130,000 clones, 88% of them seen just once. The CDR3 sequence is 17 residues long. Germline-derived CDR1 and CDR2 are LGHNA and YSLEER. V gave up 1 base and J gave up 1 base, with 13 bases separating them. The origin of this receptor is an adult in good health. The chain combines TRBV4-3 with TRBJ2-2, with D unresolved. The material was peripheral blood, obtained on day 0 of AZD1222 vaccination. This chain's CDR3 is CASSQALGFVNTGELFF. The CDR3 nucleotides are TGCGCCAGCAGCCAAGCTTTAGGATTCGTGAACACCGGGGAGCTGTTTTTT.